Reported below is one T cell receptor (beta chain). This clonotype appeared many times. The antigen it binds to is not known. No quality values exist for individual bases; no much larger clone is one base distant. Amplification of TCR beta CDR3 regions was carried out from RNA transcripts. A first-round RT-PCR of the TCR CDR3 used the HTBI primer set with the Qiagen OneStep RT-PCR kit. Libraries were constructed in a second round of multiplex PCR, after which size selection and purification were performed. Paired-end sequencing of the libraries was performed with 100 bp reads on an Illumina HiSeq2000. The authors' analysis ran thus. SOAPnuke was used to process the raw data, removing reads that contained adapters or uncalled bases, had a mean Phred below 15, or lacked an exact match to the constant primer or identifier. COPE v1.2.5 was used to merge high-quality paired reads, and clonotypes were defined as unique nucleotide sequences. Clonotypes were aligned to IMGT TRBV, TRBD and TRBJ reference segments using MiTCR v1.1. The analysis was restricted to V-J combinations with a frequency above 0.0001, which together covered 99% to 99.2% of the repertoires. A TCS score was defined as the ratio of F50 (clonal expansion) to E x V (chaos), with BLOSUM62-based TCRdist applied between CDR3 peptides within each V-J. Welch's t-statistics and random forest reduced some 510 V-J features to fewer than 15, which were used in a naive Bayes classifier (R e1071). The public reads were quality trimmed at Q25 with fastp and then assembled into clones with MiXCR by TCRdb, keeping productive beta chains. One record per CDR3 amino acid sequence lists the most common genes and DNA. TCRdb's processing, not the study's, gives the V and J calls here. The table for this sample lists over 250,000 distinct CDR3 sequences; 25% to 30% of them were counted only once. The top ten clones comprise approximately 30% of the sample.

The hyperthyroidism patients were between 18 and 65 years old and newly diagnosed, with a disease duration of less than 2 months. Any patient with an uncontrolled infection, another autoimmune disease, pregnancy or lactation was excluded. Diagnoses were established on the basis of clinical symptoms, serum thyroxine and TRAb, thyroid ultrasound, and orbital computed tomography. Blood from progressor patients was drawn when they were first diagnosed with hyperthyroidism, before any ophthalmopathy symptoms appeared. Ficoll-Paque density gradient centrifugation was used to isolate PBMCs from approximately 11 ml of fresh peripheral blood. Progressor patients were initially diagnosed with Graves' hyperthyroidism and developed ophthalmopathy during follow-up. Total RNA was extracted with Trizol reagent, and quality was checked on an Agilent 2100 Bioanalyzer. The germline V gene specifies SGHTA as CDR1 and FQGTGA as CDR2. The cysteine opens and the phenylalanine closes a CDR3 of 17 amino acids. Only the CDR3 part of the read is kept: 51 bases, read in frame from the first base. At the junction V is shortened by 2 bases and J by 4 bases, with 17 bases in between.

The sample belongs to a study of T cells in Graves' hyperthyroidism and ophthalmopathy (dated by TCRdb to 2018 to 2020). At the level of the whole study: Peripheral blood was sampled at the time of initial diagnosis, prior to any treatment. The 100 discovery patients were randomly divided into training and test sets at a 7:3 ratio. TCR V-J signatures able to tell the groups apart were searched for in a discovery cohort of 90 to 100 patients, of whom 43 had Graves' ophthalmopathy and 55 to 60 had stable Graves' hyperthyroidism. In addition, the study compared T-cell repertoires in thyroid tissue and in blood from five or six Graves' hyperthyroidism patients. An independent validation cohort of around 19 hyperthyroidism patients and 17 patients who later progressed to ophthalmopathy tested prospective prediction of ophthalmopathy. The paper describes TCR Vbeta CDR3 sequencing of 135 peripheral blood samples, made up of around 41 ophthalmopathy patients, more than 70 hyperthyroidism patients and 17 progressor patients. Once sampling was done, hyperthyroidism patients were given methimazole at a starting dose of 30 mg daily, whereas ophthalmopathy patients were given high-dose intravenous methylprednisolone. Findings and caveats that apply to the study as a whole: Ophthalmopathy was separated from stable hyperthyroidism by a 13 V-J signature model, with over 85% sensitivity and approximately 81% specificity obtained in cross-validation and 80%/75% obtained in testing. Blood samples also contained most of the expanded thyroid clonotypes (frequency above 0.001), which suggests that blood repertoires may reflect thyroid immune responses. In validation, the model predicted progression to ophthalmopathy with 65% to 71% sensitivity and about 73% specificity, a median of roughly seven months before onset. No statistical method was used to fix the sample size in advance, and group allocation was not hidden from the investigators.

Sequenced input: blood. The rearrangement joined TRBV7-3 to TRBJ2-2; the D gene is possibly TRBD1 or TRBD2, with 6 bases matching each. The sequence was obtained from a man in his forties or fifties with Graves' hyperthyroidism that later progressed to Graves' ophthalmopathy. The nucleotides read TGTGCCAGCAGCTTATCATCCGGGGGCGCGGGCACCGGGGAGCTGTTTTTT. Its amino acids are CASSLSSGGAGTGELFF.